This TCR beta chain appears in the sequencing data of a study of blood T cell repertoires in COVID-19. Of note for this clone: This same CDR3 is encoded by further DNA sequences in the sample.

Data came from immunoSEQ multiplex PCR; TCRdb stores just in-frame clones and leaves some out. Here the sample spans 180,000 or so clones, 70% to 90% being singletons. The CDR3 has 15 residues. CDR1 LNHDA and CDR2 SQIVND come from the germline V gene (reference sequence). The V gene end was trimmed by 3 bases and the J gene end by 2 bases; junction bases not matched to a gene: 1. The TCR originated in a man in his sixties with acute or convalescent COVID-19. The sample comprised peripheral blood. This sequence joins TRBV19 and TRBJ2-6, with TRBD2 matching over 7 bases. CDR3 sequence reads: CASSIRGAGANVLTF. CDR3 bases: TGTGCCAGTAGTATTCGGGGGGCTGGGGCCAACGTCCTGACTTTC.